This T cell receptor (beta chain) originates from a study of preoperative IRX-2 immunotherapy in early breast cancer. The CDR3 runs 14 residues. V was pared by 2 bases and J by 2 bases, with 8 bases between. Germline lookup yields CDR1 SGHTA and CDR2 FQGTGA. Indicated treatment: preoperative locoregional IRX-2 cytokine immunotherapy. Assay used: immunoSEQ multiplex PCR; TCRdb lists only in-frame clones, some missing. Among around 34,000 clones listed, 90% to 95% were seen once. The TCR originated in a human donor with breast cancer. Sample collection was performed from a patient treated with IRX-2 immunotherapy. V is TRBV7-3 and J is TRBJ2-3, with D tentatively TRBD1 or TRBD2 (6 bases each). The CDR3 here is CASSLGGPTDTQYF. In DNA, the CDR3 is TGTGCCAGCAGCTTAGGGGGGCCCACAGATACGCAGTATTTT.